This T cell receptor (beta chain) was identified in a study of cytomegalovirus exposure and HLA in healthy donors. Overall study: Of all 400 or so donors who were genotyped, 70% to 85% belonged to the Caucasian-associated ancestry cluster. General study points: Some highly shared sequence variants likely arose as a pipeline artifact. Being productive about 87% or about 30% of the time was typical of most TCR beta V segments in an earlier analysis.

At the time of sampling, donors were nominally healthy, though unrecorded immune exposures were likely. PCR used 60 Vbeta primers and 13 Jbeta primers. The data were produced by immunoSEQ multiplex PCR, yet TCRdb's version contains in-frame clones alone and is incomplete. In all, the sample yields more than 90,000 clones. Trimming shortened V by 5 bases and J by 0 bases, and 14 bases separated the two germline ends. This CDR3 is built from 16 residues. The V gene's germline CDR1 is MNHEY and CDR2 SMNVEV (reference sequence). Remarks on this clone: Its cognate antigen is unknown.

The chain joins TRBV27 to TRBJ1-5; a possible D gene is TRBD1 (5 bases). Sequenced: PBMCs. The receptor's source is a young man in good health and CMV-seronegative. CDR3 sequence: CASSPGGVYSNQPQHF. The CDR3 nucleotides read TGTGCCAGCAGTCCTGGGGGGGTCTATAGCAATCAGCCCCAGCATTTT.